Detailed here is one T cell receptor (beta chain). Its antigen is unknown. This entry comes from a study of T cell repertoires in cytomegalovirus infection. TCRdb processed the reads anew with MiXCR; each CDR3 protein has one entry. In the table there are a few hundred thousand distinct CDR3 sequences, roughly 42% of which are singletons. The germline V and J ends were trimmed by 6 bases and 2 bases, with 19 bases remaining between them. Germline lookup yields CDR1 MDHEN and CDR2 SYDVKM. The length of the CDR3 is 16 residues. The clonotype was recovered from a human donor in good health (CMV status not recorded). Some clones in this sample may be carry-over from other donors' samples. The chain recombines TRBV28 with TRBJ2-5; perhaps TRBD1 as D (6 bases). The sequencing used cultured PBMCs, collected from culture after CMV antigen stimulation. CDR3 in amino acids: CASSSWDKGRQETQYF. The CDR3 region has the DNA TGTGCCAGCAGCAGCTGGGACAAGGGTAGGCAAGAGACCCAGTACTTC.